Below, 8 T cell receptor beta chains from the same sample are listed, as sequenced in a study of CD8 T cells in Susac syndrome. With random hexamers, reverse transcription was performed on about 0.5 to 1 ug of RNA. TCRdb recomputed calls from the immunoSEQ multiplex PCR reads with MiXCR, one row per CDR3 protein. The sample holds some 300,000 distinct CDR3 sequences, approximately 89% seen once. The sequencing input was CD8+ T cells from PBMCs. Every receptor here comes from a human donor with multiple sclerosis.

This clonotype was seen only once. The genes are TRBV4-2 and TRBJ2-7; 9 nucleotides match TRBD2. V was pared by 0 bases and J by 3 bases, with 6 bases of the junction left unmatched. Germline-derived CDR1 and CDR2 are LGHNA and YNFKEQ. The CDR3 runs to 16 residues. The CDR3 reads CASSQERLAGIYEQYF. The DNA of the CDR3 is TGTGCCAGCAGCCAAGAAAGGCTAGCGGGGATCTACGAGCAGTACTTC.

The chain employs TRBV7-9 and TRBJ2-1, with 8 nucleotides matching TRBD1. The CDR3 is made up of 13 amino acids. The junction had 6 bases not matched to a gene; V was cut back by 8 bases and J by 6 bases. The germline CDR1 and CDR2 sequences are SEHNR and FQNEAQ (reference sequence). CDR3 bases: TGTGCCAGCCCCGGACAGGGACCCAATGAGCAGTTCTTC. It codes for CASPGQGPNEQFF.

The chain is built from TRBV27 and TRBJ2-7; 8 nucleotides match TRBD1. CDR1 is MNHEY, CDR2 SMNVEV, per germline (reference sequence). CDR3 length: 15 amino acids. After removal of 6 bases from V and 0 bases from J, the junction contained 7 bases not matched to a gene. CDR3 DNA sequence: TGTGCCAGCAGCTCCCGACAGGGGACCTCCTACGAGCAGTACTTC. Its protein is CASSSRQGTSYEQYF.

The V and J genes are TRBV7-9 and TRBJ2-7, with D possibly TRBD1 on 5 matching bases. The V end lost 5 bases, the J end lost 7 bases, and 18 bases lay between the germline ends. There are 14 residues in the CDR3. Germline V gene lookup returns CDR1 SEHNR and CDR2 FQNEAQ (reference sequence). CDR3 bases: TGTGCCAGCAGCCCAGTCGCAGGGTTGAGGGAGCAGTACTTC. Its protein is CASSPVAGLREQYF.

The V and J genes are TRBV7-9 and TRBJ1-6; no clear D. Germline V gene sequence: CDR1 SEHNR, CDR2 FQNEAQ (reference sequence). The CDR3 is 15 residues long. The V end was cut by 5 bases, the J end by 8 bases, with 16 bases between. The CDR3 is CASSSLPGLDSPLHF. CDR3 nucleotides: TGTGCCAGCAGCAGCCTACCGGGGTTGGATTCACCCCTCCACTTT.

V usage is TRBV6-2 or TRBV6-3 and J usage is TRBJ2-1, with 9 nucleotides matching TRBD1. This CDR3 has 20 amino acids. Trimming took 4 bases from V and 0 from J; bases not matched to a gene: 16. CDR1 is MNHEY, CDR2 SVGEGT, per germline. In DNA form, the CDR3 reads TGTGCCAGCAGTTGGGACCGGGACAGGGCATCCCTGAGCTCCTACAATGAGCAGTTCTTC. Translation: CASSWDRDRASLSSYNEQFF.

The chain has TRBV2 and TRBJ2-7, with D maybe TRBD2 (6 bases). The V gene's germline CDR1 is SNHLY and CDR2 FYNNEI. The length of the CDR3 is 13 residues. V was shortened by 1 base and J by 12 bases, with 16 bases between the two germline ends. The CDR3 region is CASSEGDFRPRYF. DNA of the CDR3: TGTGCCAGCAGTGAAGGGGACTTTCGACCAAGGTACTTC.

V usage is TRBV6-6 and J usage is TRBJ2-1; TRBD2 is a possible D gene (6 bases). Germline V lookup: CDR1 MNHNY, CDR2 SVGAGI (reference sequence). This CDR3 region has 15 residues. V dropped 2 bases and J dropped 8 bases, with 16 bases sitting between them. DNA of the CDR3: TGTGCCAGCAGTTACGGGGGGACGGCACGGGATGAGCAGTTCTTC. Its translation: CASSYGGTARDEQFF.